Reported below is one T cell receptor beta chain. Its antigen is not known. This sample is drawn from a study of T cells in narcolepsy. Overall study context: Donors had narcolepsy type 1 or type 2, or were healthy controls. Study-level results: No autoreactive T cell clone sequences appeared in some memory CD4+ repertoires. Autoreactive clonotypes reportedly recurred in blood of same and different patients, not controls. Same-patient CSF and blood CD4+ T cell clonotypes included HCRT-specific and TRIB2-specific autoreactive ones.

Unmatched junction bases numbered 2, after V lost 5 bases and J lost 2 bases. This CDR3 is 16 amino acids long. The germline V gene has CDR1 SGHVS and CDR2 FNYEAQ. Assay used: immunoSEQ multiplex PCR; TCRdb lists only in-frame clones, some missing. The sample contains over 30,000 clones, 87% of which appear only once. This chain joins TRBV7-6 and TRBJ2-5; TRBD2 agrees at 16 bases. The receptor was isolated from a human donor with narcolepsy. The sequenced sample consisted of CD45RA- memory CD4+ T cells from PBMCs. CDR3 nucleotide sequence: TGTGCCAGCAGCCAGGGACTAGCGGGGGGGCAAGAGACCCAGTACTTC. Its translation is CASSQGLAGGQETQYF. Filled out from reference TRBV7-6 and TRBJ2-5, the complete variable domain reads GAGVSQSPRYKVTKRGQDVALRCDPISGHVSLYWYRQALGQGPEFLTYFNYEAQQDKSGLPNDRFSAERPEGSISTLTIQRTEQRDSAMYRCASSQGLAGGQETQYFGPGTRLLVL.